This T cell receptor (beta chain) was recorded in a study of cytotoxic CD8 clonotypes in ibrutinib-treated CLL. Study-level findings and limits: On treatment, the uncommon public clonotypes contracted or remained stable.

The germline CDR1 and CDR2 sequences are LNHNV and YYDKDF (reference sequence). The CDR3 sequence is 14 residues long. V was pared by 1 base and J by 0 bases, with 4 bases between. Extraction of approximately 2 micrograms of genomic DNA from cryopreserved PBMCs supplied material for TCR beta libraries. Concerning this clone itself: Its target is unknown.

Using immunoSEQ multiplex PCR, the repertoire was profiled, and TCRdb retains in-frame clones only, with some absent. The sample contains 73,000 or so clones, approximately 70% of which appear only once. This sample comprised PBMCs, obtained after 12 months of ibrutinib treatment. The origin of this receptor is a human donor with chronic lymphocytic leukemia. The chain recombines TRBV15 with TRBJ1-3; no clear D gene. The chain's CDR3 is CATSRGSSGNTIYF. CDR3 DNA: TGTGCCACCAGCAGAGGTAGCTCTGGAAACACCATATATTTT.